One T cell receptor beta chain is described in this entry. Its antigen is still unknown. This entry belongs to a study of shared clonotypes between healthy human individuals. Germline CDR1 SGHAT, CDR2 FQNNGV. There are 15 residues in the CDR3. V lost 3 bases to trimming and J lost 4 bases, with 15 bases between them. Overall study findings and caveats: Clonotypes that were shared across four donors made up roughly 5% of naive CD4 clonotypes. Represented diversity (both genetic and exposure-history) was limited by the small number of donors.

Positively selected for CCR7, the CD45RO-negative cells used as naive CD8 cells excluded terminally differentiated effector memory CD45RA+ cells. Profiled with immunoSEQ multiplex PCR; TCRdb holds only in-frame clones, not every one. The table lists some 600,000 clones, 90% to 97% of them singletons, with about 0.12% in the top ten. The clonotype originates from a woman aged 25 to 39 in good health. This sequence joins TRBV11-2 and TRBJ2-5; D unclear. The sequenced sample consisted of naive CD8+ T cells sorted from blood. The CDR3 here is CASSLMSLTRETQYF. The CDR3 DNA reads as TGTGCCAGCAGCTTGATGTCTTTAACCCGAGAGACCCAGTACTTC.